Shown below are 26 T cell receptor beta chains from a single sample sequenced in a study of cytomegalovirus exposure and HLA in healthy donors. Use of 60 Vbeta and 13 Jbeta primers characterized the PCR. The method was immunoSEQ multiplex PCR; TCRdb's version includes in-frame clones alone and lacks a portion of them. The table lists more than 80,000 clones, around 66% of them singletons. The sequenced sample consisted of PBMCs. The receptors here all came from a woman aged 40-49 years in good health and CMV-seropositive.

This clone was recorded only once. The chain uses TRBV5-4 and TRBJ2-1, with 8 positions matching TRBD1. Germline values: CDR1 SGHNT, CDR2 YYREEE (reference sequence). The CDR3 loop spans 16 amino acids. J gave up 4 bases and V 0 bases, and 6 bases lay outside the gene matches. The CDR3 region is CASSLGWDRLYNEQFF. DNA of the CDR3: TGTGCCAGCAGCTTGGGTTGGGACAGGCTATACAATGAGCAGTTCTTC.

V usage is TRBV18 and J usage is TRBJ2-2, with 9 positions matching TRBD1. V gave up 3 bases and J gave up 10 bases; unmatched junction bases: 12. Germline assignment: CDR1 KGHSH and CDR2 LQKENI. The CDR3 length is 16 residues. This CDR3 reads CASSPIPPQGAEELFF. CDR3 sequence (DNA): TGTGCCAGCTCACCCATCCCCCCACAGGGGGCTGAGGAGCTGTTTTTT.

The sample holds a few counts of this clone. J is TRBJ2-3 and V is TRBV5-1; D perhaps matches TRBD2 (7 bases). The CDR3 contains 15 residues. Germline CDR1 reads SGHRS; CDR2 reads YFSETQ. V was shortened by 0 bases and J by 2 bases, with 10 bases between the two germline ends. Here the CDR3 reads CASSLAGGLTDTQYF. In DNA, the CDR3 is TGCGCCAGCAGCTTGGCGGGGGGCCTCACAGATACGCAGTATTTT. The variable domain in full, completed from reference TRBV5-1 and TRBJ2-3, reads KAGVTQTPRYLIKTRGQQVTLSCSPISGHRSVSWYQQTPGQGLQFLFEYFSETQRNKGNFPGRFSGRQFSNSRSEMNVSTLELGDSALYLCASSLAGGLTDTQYFGPGTRLTVL.

This clone has a handful of counts. CDR3 residues: CASSQQGVTTNEKLFF. CDR3 nucleotides: TGTGCCAGCAGTCAACAGGGGGTGACTACTAATGAAAAACTGTTTTTT. The rearrangement links TRBV28 to TRBJ1-4, with 8 bases aligning to TRBD1. Trimming removed 5 bases from V and 2 bases from J; junction bases left unmatched: 7. The V gene's germline CDR1 is MDHEN and CDR2 SYDVKM. CDR3 length: 16 amino acids.

J is TRBJ1-2 and V is TRBV19, with TRBD1 matching 9 bases. This CDR3 is built from 16 residues. CDR1 and CDR2 from the germline V gene are LNHDA and SQIVND (reference sequence). V lost 4 bases, J lost 4 bases, and 10 bases stayed unmatched. The CDR3 region is CASSSFRGQGTYGYTF. The DNA for the CDR3 is TGTGCCAGTAGTAGTTTTCGCGGACAGGGGACCTATGGCTACACCTTC.

The sample holds a few counts of this clone. CDR3 sequence: CASSKGIHSNYGYTF. The CDR3 DNA is TGTGCCAGCAGCAAAGGAATCCACAGTAACTATGGCTACACCTTC. V usage is TRBV21-1 and J usage is TRBJ1-2; the D call TRBD1 from the table was never checked on the DNA. TRBV21-1 is a listed pseudogene. The CDR3 runs to 15 residues.

Worth noting for this clone: This sample includes further DNA sequences coding for the same CDR3. The rearrangement joins TRBV20-1 to TRBJ1-1, with D unclear. Germline CDR1 DFQATT, CDR2 SNEGSKA (reference sequence). This CDR3 contains 11 residues. V gave up 6 bases and J gave up 0 bases, with 5 bases separating them. The CDR3 coding sequence is TGCAGTGCATCTGTGAACACTGAAGCTTTCTTT. This codes for CSASVNTEAFF.

V usage is TRBV10-2 and J usage is TRBJ1-5, with D possibly matching TRBD1 (5 bases). Germline V gene data show CDR1 as WSHSY and CDR2 as SAAADI. The CDR3 is 17 residues long. Trimming pared 4 bases from V and 4 bases from J, leaving 20 bases between. The CDR3: CASSGSSGGTGNQPQHF. DNA of the CDR3: TGCGCCAGCAGTGGGAGCTCGGGGGGGACGGGGAATCAGCCCCAGCATTTT.

The chain carries TRBV28 and TRBJ1-1, with 9 positions matching TRBD1. J lost 7 bases, V lost 4 bases, and 10 bases had no gene match. This CDR3 has 15 residues. Germline assignment: CDR1 MDHEN and CDR2 SYDVKM. DNA for the CDR3: TGTGCCAGCAGTTGGGTTGGTACAGGGGGCGGTGAAGCTTTCTTT. This codes for CASSWVGTGGGEAFF. The entire variable domain, with the rest obtained from reference TRBV28 and TRBJ1-1, is as follows: DVKVTQSSRYLVKRTGEKVFLECVQDMDHENMFWYRQDPGLGLRLIYFSYDVKMKEKGDIPEGYSVSREKKERFSLILESASTNQTSMYLCASSWVGTGGGEAFFGQGTRLTVV.

The chain has TRBV27 and TRBJ2-7; 8 nucleotides align to TRBD2. The CDR3 contains 13 residues. V trimming: 6 bases; J trimming: 3 bases; junction bases outside the gene matches: 4. Germline loops: CDR1 MNHEY, CDR2 SMNVEV (reference sequence). CDR3 residues: CASRVAGLYEQYF. For the CDR3, the DNA is TGTGCCAGCAGGGTAGCGGGACTCTACGAGCAGTACTTC.

This sequence joins TRBV6-7 and TRBJ2-7; 7 nucleotides align to TRBD1. TRBV6-7 counts as an open reading frame of uncertain function. Germline trimming cut 6 bases from V and 3 bases from J; bases unmatched to any gene: 14. This CDR3 contains 16 residues. In nucleotides, the CDR3 is TGTGCCAGCAGAACCCCCGGGACAGCAATCATCTACGAGCAGTACTTC. This sequence encodes CASRTPGTAIIYEQYF.

The rearrangement uses TRBV2 and TRBJ1-1; D possibly corresponds to TRBD1 (5 bases). CDR3 length equals 14 residues. Germline V gene lookup returns CDR1 SNHLY and CDR2 FYNNEI. Trimming removed 8 bases from V and 2 bases from J, with 15 bases in between. As DNA, the CDR3 is TGTGCCAGCGGGAGGGACGGGCCAAACACTGAAGCTTTCTTT. Amino acids: CASGRDGPNTEAFF.

The V call is TRBV18, the J call TRBJ2-3, with 7 bases aligning to TRBD2. The germline V gene encodes CDR1 KGHSH and CDR2 LQKENI. V gave up 0 bases and J gave up 5 bases; unmatched junction bases: 11. The CDR3 has 17 amino acids. CDR3 protein: CASSPPAWLAVGDTQYF. In DNA form, the CDR3 reads TGTGCCAGCTCACCACCCGCGTGGCTAGCGGTGGGAGATACGCAGTATTTT.

This clone has only a few counts. CDR3 sequence: CASSLGRANYGYTF. CDR3 DNA: TGTGCCAGCAGCTTAGGGCGGGCTAACTATGGCTACACCTTC. This chain links TRBV7-9 with TRBJ1-2, with D uncertain. Germline V lookup: CDR1 SEHNR, CDR2 FQNEAQ (reference sequence). With 1 base removed from V and 0 bases from J, the gap between germline ends came to 6 bases. CDR3 length equals 14 residues. Drawing the rest from reference TRBV7-9 and TRBJ1-2, the complete variable domain is DTGVSQNPRHKITKRGQNVTFRCDPISEHNRLYWYRQTLGQGPEFLTYFQNEAQLEKSRLLSDRFSAERPKGSFSTLEIQRTEQGDSAMYLCASSLGRANYGYTFGSGTRLTVV.

This clone was seen a single time. The J gene is TRBJ2-5, the V gene TRBV7-2, with 8 bases that match TRBD2. The CDR3 runs 14 residues. J gave up 5 bases and V 7 bases, and 9 bases lay outside the gene matches. Looked up from germline, CDR1 is SGHTA and CDR2 is FQGNSA. The CDR3 sequence: CASTVAGSTETQYF. The CDR3, as DNA: TGTGCCAGCACTGTAGCGGGAAGTACGGAGACCCAGTACTTC.

This clone appeared a few times. The chain combines TRBV28 with TRBJ2-7; TRBD2 matches at 13 bases. Germline V gene data show CDR1 as MDHEN and CDR2 as SYDVKM. The V gene end was trimmed by 6 bases and the J gene end by 2 bases; junction bases not matched to a gene: 16. The CDR3 consists of 19 residues. This chain's CDR3 is CASSSLWTSGSRMAYEQYF. The CDR3 nucleotides are TGTGCCAGCAGCTCCCTATGGACTAGCGGGAGTAGAATGGCCTACGAGCAGTACTTC.

The chain is built from TRBV6-6 and TRBJ1-5; 8 bases agree with TRBD1. Germline V CDR1 and CDR2: MNHNY, SVGAGI (reference sequence). V dropped 2 bases and J dropped 1; count of bases not matched to a gene: 4. The CDR3 contains 16 residues. In DNA, the CDR3 is TGTGCCAGCAGTTACGGACAGGGAGTGAGCAATCAGCCCCAGCATTTT. Encoded protein: CASSYGQGVSNQPQHF.

The table lists this clone with a few counts. The chain carries TRBV4-3 and TRBJ2-7; D is possibly TRBD1 (6 bases). CDR1 is LGHNA, CDR2 YSLEER, per germline. Trimming removed 4 bases from V and 2 bases from J, with 12 bases in between. The CDR3 runs to 14 residues. CDR3 bases: TGCGCCAGCAGCCCAAACAGGGACGCCTACGAGCAGTACTTC. Translation gives CASSPNRDAYEQYF.

The rearrangement joins TRBV27 to TRBJ2-7; D is unclear. Per germline, CDR1 MNHEY and CDR2 SMNVEV (reference sequence). This CDR3 is built from 14 residues. V shed 5 bases and J shed 3 bases, with 14 bases lying between them. This CDR3 reads CASSRLPRNYEQYF. CDR3 nucleotides: TGTGCCAGCAGTAGACTGCCGCGCAACTACGAGCAGTACTTC.

The V and J genes are TRBV7-9 and TRBJ1-1; 7 bases are shared with TRBD1. This CDR3 comprises 18 residues. The trim removed 8 bases at V and 1 base at J, leaving 19 bases unmatched. Germline CDR1 SEHNR, CDR2 FQNEAQ (reference sequence). In DNA, the CDR3 is TGTGCCAGCGGCCTATGGGCAGGGGGGAAATGGGGGAACACTGAAGCTTTCTTT. As protein: CASGLWAGGKWGNTEAFF.

This clone was seen a handful of times. V is TRBV7-2 and J is TRBJ2-7, with a weak D call TRBD2 (5 bases). The germline V and J ends were trimmed by 4 bases and 4 bases, with 14 bases remaining between them. Germline loops: CDR1 SGHTA, CDR2 FQGNSA. The CDR3 has 14 amino acids. In nucleotides, the CDR3 is TGTGCCAGCAGCTCTACCGGAGGAGGTTACGAGCAGTACTTC. Encoded protein: CASSSTGGGYEQYF.

The chain joins TRBV11-2 to TRBJ1-5; 9 bases are shared with TRBD1. The CDR3 loop spans 14 amino acids. CDR1 is SGHAT, CDR2 FQNNGV, per germline. The V and J ends lost 4 bases and 2 bases, in that order; junction bases with no gene match: 0. In DNA form, the CDR3 reads TGTGCCAGCAGCTGGACAGGGGGCAATCAGCCCCAGCATTTT. It encodes CASSWTGGNQPQHF.

This clone has more than one count but fewer than ten. The chain links TRBV7-7 to TRBJ2-3; 10 positions agree with TRBD2. The CDR3 covers 16 residues. CDR1 is SSHAT and CDR2 is FNYEAQ in the germline V gene (reference sequence). The V gene end was trimmed by 4 bases and the J gene end by 4 bases; junction bases not matched to a gene: 8. The CDR3 sequence is CASSSGIAGGADTQYF. CDR3 nucleotide sequence: TGTGCCAGCAGCTCGGGAATAGCGGGAGGTGCAGATACGCAGTATTTT.

The V gene is TRBV5-1, the J gene TRBJ2-1; tentative D call: TRBD1 (5 bases). The CDR3 is 14 residues long. V was pared by 2 bases and J by 6 bases, with 12 bases between. The germline gives CDR1 SGHRS, CDR2 YFSETQ. CDR3 residues: CASSLGLGPNEQFF. Written as DNA, the CDR3 is TGCGCCAGCAGCTTAGGATTGGGGCCCAATGAGCAGTTCTTC.

This chain joins TRBV2 and TRBJ2-7; 14 bases match TRBD2. Germline V lookup: CDR1 SNHLY, CDR2 FYNNEI. This CDR3 is 16 amino acids long. The V gene end was trimmed by 6 bases and the J gene end by 7 bases; junction bases not matched to a gene: 11. The CDR3 protein is CASRGGGLAGAGEQYF. The CDR3 coding sequence is TGTGCCAGCAGGGGAGGGGGACTAGCGGGAGCGGGGGAGCAGTACTTC.

The rearrangement uses TRBV4-3 and TRBJ2-6, with D possibly matching TRBD2 (6 bases). V dropped 1 base and J dropped 3 bases, with 10 bases sitting between them. Germline assignment: CDR1 LGHNA and CDR2 YSLEER. The CDR3 covers 16 residues. The chain's CDR3 is CASSQAGGYGANVLTF. CDR3 nucleotide sequence: TGCGCCAGCAGCCAAGCTGGGGGGTATGGGGCCAACGTCCTGACTTTC.